This T cell receptor (beta chain) was recovered during a study of blood T cell repertoires in COVID-19. With V trimmed by 4 bases and J by 6 bases, 9 bases remained unmatched. CDR1 and CDR2 (germline): SGDLS, YYNGEE. The CDR3 has 16 residues. In the original processing: Amplified reference gene primers provided the basis for estimating nucleated cell counts. Repertoires were generated with immunoSEQ multiplex PCR, while TCRdb's copy carries only in-frame clones and drops some. From that table come the V and J calls and clone size; the DNA was used to work out D and trimming. Counted here are tens of thousands of clones, roughly 89% occurring once; the ten biggest clones make up approximately 2.4%.

Sequencing was carried out using peripheral blood. The rearrangement links TRBV9 to TRBJ2-2, with 10 bases that match TRBD2. The receptor was derived from a man in his fifties or sixties with acute or convalescent COVID-19. CDR3 bases: TGTGCCAGCAGCCTTAAAAATAGCGGGGGGTCCGGGGAGCTGTTTTTT. Translating gives CASSLKNSGGSGELFF.